The subject of this entry is one T cell receptor beta chain. Its matching antigen is unknown. Per the germline V gene, CDR1 is SGHAT and CDR2 is FQDESV (reference sequence). The CDR3 contains 15 residues. Trimming cost V 5 bases and J 6 bases; bases outside gene matches: 11. This entry is derived from a study of shared clonotypes between healthy human individuals. Study background: Researchers assigned three CD4 naive, three CD4 memory, two CD8 naive and one CD8 memory plate to each donor. General study points: The donor pool, a small one, limited the genetic and exposure-history diversity represented.

Naivety among CD8 cells was defined by CD45RO negativity and positive CCR7 selection, thereby excluding terminally differentiated effector memory CD45RA+ cells. The genomic DNA of each subset was split evenly across several immunoSEQ plates. Clones were sequenced by immunoSEQ multiplex PCR, and TCRdb holds only the in-frame ones, with some missing. This sample has some 600,000 clones, with roughly 95% found just once. The sample was naive CD8+ T cells sorted from blood. The chain recombines TRBV11-1 with TRBJ2-7; TRBD2 matches 9 bases. The TCR was taken from a woman younger than 45 in good health. The CDR3 DNA reads as TGTGCCAGCAGCCCGGCGCGCGGGGGGGTGTTCGAGCAGTACTTC. It codes for CASSPARGGVFEQYF. The full variable domain, in which reference TRBV11-1 and TRBJ2-7 provide the parts outside the CDR3, is EAEVAQSPRYKITEKSQAVAFWCDPISGHATLYWYRQILGQGPELLVQFQDESVVDDSQLPKDRFSAERLKGVDSTLKIQPAELGDSAMYLCASSPARGGVFEQYFGPGTRLTVT.